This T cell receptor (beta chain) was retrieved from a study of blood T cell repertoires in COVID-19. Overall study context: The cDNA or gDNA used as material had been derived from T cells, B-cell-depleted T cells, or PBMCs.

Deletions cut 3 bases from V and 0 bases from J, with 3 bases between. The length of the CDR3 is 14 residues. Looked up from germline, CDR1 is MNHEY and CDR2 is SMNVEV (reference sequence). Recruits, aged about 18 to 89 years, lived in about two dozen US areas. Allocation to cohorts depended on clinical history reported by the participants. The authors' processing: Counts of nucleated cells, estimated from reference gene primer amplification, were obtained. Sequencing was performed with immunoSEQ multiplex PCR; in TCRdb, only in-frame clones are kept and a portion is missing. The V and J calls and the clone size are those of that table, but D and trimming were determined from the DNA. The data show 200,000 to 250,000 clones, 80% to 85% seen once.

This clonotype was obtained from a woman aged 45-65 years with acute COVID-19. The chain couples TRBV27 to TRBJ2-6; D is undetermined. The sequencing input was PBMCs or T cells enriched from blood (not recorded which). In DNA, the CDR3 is TGTGCCAGCAGTTTCGGCTCTGGGGCCAACGTCCTGACTTTC. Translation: CASSFGSGANVLTF. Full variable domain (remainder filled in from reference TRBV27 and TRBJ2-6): EAQVTQNPRYLITVTGKKLTVTCSQNMNHEYMSWYRQDPGLGLRQIYYSMNVEVTDKGDVPEGYKVSRKEKRNFPLILESPSPNQTSLYFCASSFGSGANVLTFGAGSRLTVL.